This T cell receptor beta chain stems from a study of regulatory T cells in long-lasting Graves disease. Through Arm-PCR of CDR3 regions and iRepertoire HTBI primers, TCR beta libraries were built. TCRdb redid the calling of the multiplex PCR reads with MiXCR, one entry per CDR3 protein. Of under 400,000 distinct CDR3 sequences in the sample, roughly 17% were seen once. Time point described: newly diagnosed GD, antithyroid drugs for less than 3 months. Preparation of the TCR library used RNA extracted from PBMCs. This same sample was also taken into another study, of T cells in Graves' hyperthyroidism and ophthalmopathy.

Sequences were derived from peripheral blood mononuclear cells (PBMCs), sampled at new diagnosis, from a patient treated with antithyroid drugs. This TCR was recovered from a man between 40 and 49 years old with Graves disease.

CDR3 amino acids: CASSRNLGGAGEQYF. The CDR3 nucleotides read TGCGCCAGCAGCCGGAACTTAGGGGGGGCGGGCGAGCAGTACTTC. The genes are TRBV4-3 and TRBJ2-7; a weak D match, TRBD2 (7 bases). Germline V lookup: CDR1 LGHNA, CDR2 YSLEER. This CDR3 has 15 amino acids. The V and J ends lost 4 bases and 6 bases respectively, with 19 bases between them.